The 2 T cell receptor beta chains presented below share a single source sample, sequenced in a study of beta chain features in type 1 diabetes. cDNA synthesis used the whole RNA isolate, giving expressed TCRB sequences. TCRdb's copy holds only in-frame clones and misses some; the assay was immunoSEQ multiplex PCR. Found here are a few hundred thousand clones, less than 15% of them singletons; the top ten hold roughly 0.017%. Sequencing was performed on naive CD4+ T cells from blood. The receptors were sampled from a woman aged 18-35 years in good health.

This clone was seen a few times. The V and J genes are TRBV4-2 and TRBJ1-5, with D possibly TRBD1 on 5 matching bases. There are 13 residues in the CDR3. V lost 4 bases to trimming and J lost 4 bases, with 8 bases between them. Germline loops: CDR1 LGHNA, CDR2 YNFKEQ. In DNA form, the CDR3 reads TGTGCCAGCAGCCCAGACAGAAATCAGCCCCAGCATTTT. As protein: CASSPDRNQPQHF.

CDR3 coding DNA: TGCAGCGTTGAGGGACAGCGTGCGGGAAAACTGTTTTTT. Translating gives CSVEGQRAGKLFF. This sequence joins TRBV29-1 and TRBJ1-4; 7 bases are shared with TRBD1. CDR1 and CDR2 from the germline V gene are SQVTM and ANQGSEA. The V segment lost 3 bases and the J segment 10 bases; nucleotides outside the gene matches: 8. This CDR3 is built from 13 residues.